This T cell receptor beta chain was sequenced during a study of cytomegalovirus exposure and HLA in healthy donors. Study-wide results and caveats: A later analysis found common viral pathogens apparently linked to several of the most significant clusters.

Turning to this clone: Its antigen remains unknown.

V was cut by 4 bases and J by 4 bases, with 7 bases left in between. Per the germline V gene, CDR1 is SQVTM and CDR2 is ANQGSEA. The CDR3 loop spans 11 amino acids. Both 60 Vbeta primers and 13 Jbeta primers went into the PCR. Method: immunoSEQ multiplex PCR; TCRdb's copy keeps in-frame clones and lacks some. The table lists about 61,000 clones, 89% of them singletons. The sequenced sample consisted of PBMCs. This sequence originates from a man aged 25 to 40 in good health and CMV-seropositive. The V gene is TRBV29-1, the J gene TRBJ1-2; no firm D call. The CDR3 sequence is CSVAVSYGYTF. As DNA, the CDR3 is TGCAGCGTTGCGGTGTCCTATGGCTACACCTTC.